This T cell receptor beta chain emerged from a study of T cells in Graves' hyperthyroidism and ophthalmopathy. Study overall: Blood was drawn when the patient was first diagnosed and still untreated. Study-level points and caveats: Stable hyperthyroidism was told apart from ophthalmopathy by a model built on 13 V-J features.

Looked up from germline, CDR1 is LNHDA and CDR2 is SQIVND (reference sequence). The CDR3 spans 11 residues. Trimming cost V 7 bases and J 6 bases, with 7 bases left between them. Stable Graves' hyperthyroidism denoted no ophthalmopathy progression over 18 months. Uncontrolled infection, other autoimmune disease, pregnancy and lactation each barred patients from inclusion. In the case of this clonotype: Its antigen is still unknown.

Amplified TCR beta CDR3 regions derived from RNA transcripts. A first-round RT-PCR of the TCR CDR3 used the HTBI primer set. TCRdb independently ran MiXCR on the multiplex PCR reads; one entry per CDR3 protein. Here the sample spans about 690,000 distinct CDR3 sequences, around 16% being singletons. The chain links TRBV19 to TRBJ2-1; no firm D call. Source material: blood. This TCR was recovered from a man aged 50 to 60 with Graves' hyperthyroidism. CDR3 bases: TGTGCCAGTATGAGAATCAATGAGCAGTTCTTC. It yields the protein CASMRINEQFF.